These 15 T cell receptor beta chains were all obtained from the same sample, sequenced in a study of cytotoxic CD8 clonotypes in ibrutinib-treated CLL. Sequencing used immunoSEQ multiplex PCR; TCRdb keeps in-frame clones, though not all of them. The table shows 200,000 to 250,000 clones, with roughly 77% occurring only once. Sequencing used PBMCs, obtained after 12 months of ibrutinib treatment. These receptors came from a human donor with chronic lymphocytic leukemia.

The CDR3 nucleotides are TGCAGCCAAGTAGGGCAGCCCGGCACAGATACGCAGTATTTT. This sequence encodes CSQVGQPGTDTQYF. The rearrangement uses TRBV29-1 and TRBJ2-3; D unresolved. Trimming shortened V by 8 bases and J by 1 base, and 16 bases separated the two germline ends. The length of the CDR3 is 14 residues. Germline CDR1 and CDR2: SQVTM and ANQGSEA.

This sequence joins TRBV7-6 and TRBJ2-7, with D uncertain. V shed 1 base and J shed 3 bases, with 7 bases lying between them. This CDR3 spans 13 amino acids. Germline values: CDR1 SGHVS, CDR2 FNYEAQ. The DNA of the CDR3 is TGTGCCAGCAGCTTAGACCCCCGCTACGAGCAGTACTTC. It specifies CASSLDPRYEQYF.

The chain employs TRBV27 and TRBJ1-1; tentatively, D is TRBD1 (6 bases). Deletions cut 4 bases from V and 1 base from J, with 10 bases between. Per germline, CDR1 MNHEY and CDR2 SMNVEV (reference sequence). The CDR3 extends over 14 amino acids. Written as DNA, the CDR3 is TGTGCCAGCAGTTCGCAGGGGCAGAACACTGAAGCTTTCTTT. Translated: CASSSQGQNTEAFF.

The V call is TRBV5-4, the J call TRBJ2-1; D could derive from TRBD1 or TRBD2 (5 bases each). Trimming removed 4 bases from V and 5 bases from J, with 16 bases in between. CDR1 is SGHNT, CDR2 YYREEE, per germline (reference sequence). This CDR3 region has 15 residues. The CDR3: CASSARVLSDNEQFF. The CDR3 DNA reads as TGTGCCAGCAGCGCCAGGGTTCTTAGCGACAATGAGCAGTTCTTC.

J is TRBJ1-2 and V is TRBV10-2; 7 bases are a match to TRBD1. With 10 bases clipped from V and 0 bases from J, the junction kept 11 bases outside the gene matches. The CDR3 is 15 residues long. Germline V CDR1 and CDR2: WSHSY, SAAADI. CDR3: CATNLDREANYGYTF. CDR3 DNA: TGCGCCACCAACCTTGACAGGGAAGCTAACTATGGCTACACCTTC.

The rearrangement uses TRBV5-1 and TRBJ2-3, with D hard to call. V lost 4 bases, J lost 3 bases, and 9 bases lay in between. Germline lookup yields CDR1 SGHRS and CDR2 YFSETQ. This CDR3 region has 13 residues. CDR3 protein: CASSPLRTDTQYF. For the CDR3, the DNA is TGCGCCAGCAGCCCCTTGCGAACAGATACGCAGTATTTT.

The chain recombines TRBV18 with TRBJ1-3; D gene uncertain. With 4 bases removed from V and 2 bases from J, the gap between germline ends came to 15 bases. The CDR3 is 16 amino acids. CDR1 is KGHSH and CDR2 is LQKENI in the germline V gene. DNA for the CDR3: TGTGCCAGCTCACTCGGACCGAACGGGGCTGGAAACACCATATATTTT. Its protein is CASSLGPNGAGNTIYF.

The V gene is TRBV11-1, the J gene TRBJ2-7, with D perhaps TRBD2 (6 bases). CDR3 length: 14 residues. V dropped 7 bases and J dropped 5 bases, with 18 bases sitting between them. The germline CDR1 and CDR2 sequences are SGHAT and FQDESV (reference sequence). The CDR3 sequence: CASTGTRFRNEQYF. CDR3 in DNA: TGTGCCAGCACCGGGACTCGGTTTCGGAACGAGCAGTACTTC.

The chain has TRBV21-1 and TRBJ1-1. TRBV21-1 is recorded as a pseudogene. The CDR3 runs 14 residues. CDR3 in amino acids: CASSKREPNTEAFF. The DNA of the CDR3 is TGTGCCAGCAGCAAACGGGAACCGAACACTGAAGCTTTCTTT.

This clone has more than one count but fewer than ten. The rearrangement joins TRBV30 to TRBJ1-6; 9 nucleotides line up with TRBD1. The CDR3 totals 14 residues. J lost 9 bases, V lost 0 bases, and 3 bases had no gene match. The germline V gene encodes CDR1 GTSNPN and CDR2 SVGIG (reference sequence). CDR3 protein: CAWSVLQGASPLHF. The CDR3 nucleotides are TGTGCCTGGAGTGTATTACAGGGGGCTTCACCCCTCCACTTT. The full variable domain, with the rest looked up from reference TRBV30 and TRBJ1-6, is SQTIHQWPATLVQPVGSPLSLECTVEGTSNPNLYWYRQAAGRGLQLLFYSVGIGQISSEVPQNLSASRPQDRQFILSSKKLLLSDSGFYLCAWSVLQGASPLHFGNGTRLTVT.

This clone was counted a few times. J is TRBJ1-6 and V is TRBV7-9; D is uncertain. Per the germline V gene, CDR1 is SEHNR and CDR2 is FQNEAQ (reference sequence). V lost 7 bases and J lost 5, with 15 bases in between. The CDR3 is made up of 15 amino acids. The CDR3 region is CASTLGDGNNSPLHF. CDR3 bases: TGTGCCAGCACCTTGGGTGACGGGAATAATTCACCCCTCCACTTT.

This chain joins TRBV15 and TRBJ1-3; no definite D call. Germline V CDR1 and CDR2: LNHNV, YYDKDF (reference sequence). The CDR3 is 17 residues long. V was pared by 0 bases and J by 3 bases, with 15 bases between. The CDR3 DNA sequence: TGTGCCACCAGCAGAGAGAAAGGCGCCGTAAATGGAAACACCATATATTTT. Translation gives CATSREKGAVNGNTIYF.

The chain carries TRBV30 and TRBJ2-5, with TRBD2 identical over 8 bases. CDR1 and CDR2 from the germline V gene are GTSNPN and SVGIG (reference sequence). V shed 3 bases and J 2 bases; nucleotides not matched to a gene: 14. CDR3 length: 17 amino acids. DNA for the CDR3: TGTGCCTGGAGGGGGGGGTCCCCCCGGGGGGGACAAGAGACCCAGTACTTC. This translates into CAWRGGSPRGGQETQYF.

For the CDR3, the DNA is TGTGCCAGCAGTTTTAAGGCGGCGTCGTATAGCTCCTACGAGCAGTACTTC. The encoded protein is CASSFKAASYSSYEQYF. The chain has TRBV27 and TRBJ2-7; unclear D gene. V dropped 3 bases and J dropped 0 bases, with 18 bases sitting between them. Germline CDR1 MNHEY, CDR2 SMNVEV (reference sequence). The CDR3 is 17 amino acids.

In its sample, this clone was seen once. CDR3 sequence: CASSFSGDYGYTF. The CDR3 DNA is TGTGCCAGCAGTTTCTCGGGGGACTATGGCTACACCTTC. The V and J genes are TRBV27 and TRBJ1-2, with D perhaps TRBD1 (5 bases). Trimming removed 3 bases from V and 3 bases from J, with 8 bases in between. This CDR3 has 13 residues. Germline CDR1 MNHEY, CDR2 SMNVEV (reference sequence).